Each of the 21 T cell receptor beta chains below was sequenced from the same sample in a study of blood T cell repertoires in COVID-19. The method was immunoSEQ multiplex PCR; TCRdb's version includes in-frame clones alone and lacks a portion of them. The sample shows more than 200,000 clones, approximately 86% of them seen only once. The material sequenced was peripheral blood. All receptors derive from a man aged 30 to 45 with active or convalescent COVID-19.

V usage is TRBV6-5 and J usage is TRBJ2-7, with 7 bases matching TRBD1. The CDR3 has 11 residues. J gave up 5 bases and V 10 bases, and 5 bases lay outside the gene matches. Germline CDR1 is MNHEY and CDR2 is SVGAGI. In nucleotides, the CDR3 is TGTGCCACCTCGACAGGGCACGAGCAGTACTTC. Protein sequence: CATSTGHEQYF.

The gene calls are TRBV5-1 and TRBJ1-3; TRBD1 agrees at 7 bases. With 4 bases clipped from V and 2 bases from J, the junction kept 3 bases outside the gene matches. CDR1 SGHRS and CDR2 YFSETQ come from the germline V gene. The CDR3 covers 14 residues. The CDR3 loop reads CASSPGGTGNTIYF. DNA of the CDR3: TGCGCCAGCAGCCCAGGGGGTACTGGAAACACCATATATTTT.

The CDR3 DNA is TGTGCCAGCAGCAATAGTCTCGATGGCTACACCTTC. It translates to CASSNSLDGYTF. This rearrangement joins TRBV6-6 to TRBJ1-2; D gene ambiguous. The germline V and J ends were trimmed by 6 bases and 6 bases, with 11 bases remaining between them. Germline assignment: CDR1 MNHNY and CDR2 SVGAGI (reference sequence). The length of the CDR3 is 12 residues.

This sequence joins TRBV6-5 and TRBJ2-5; possibly TRBD2 for D (6 bases). This CDR3 has 16 amino acids. CDR1 and CDR2 (germline): MNHEY, SVGAGI. With 2 bases removed from V and 5 bases from J, the gap between germline ends came to 18 bases. The CDR3 DNA follows: TGTGCCAGCAGTTACGGGACTCCCCCTTTGGGGGAGACCCAGTACTTC. Amino acids: CASSYGTPPLGETQYF.

The genes are TRBV11-2 and TRBJ2-7, with 9 bases lining up with TRBD2. Germline V CDR1 and CDR2: SGHAT, FQNNGV. This CDR3 spans 17 amino acids. The junction had 7 bases not matched to a gene; V was cut back by 1 base and J by 0 bases. In DNA, the CDR3 is TGTGCCAGCAGCTTAGTGTCTAGCGGGGCCTCCTCCTACGAGCAGTACTTC. Translating it yields CASSLVSSGASSYEQYF. The variable domain in full, completed from reference TRBV11-2 and TRBJ2-7, reads EAGVAQSPRYKIIEKRQSVAFWCNPISGHATLYWYQQILGQGPKLLIQFQNNGVVDDSQLPKDRFSAERLKGVDSTLKIQPAKLEDSAVYLCASSLVSSGASSYEQYFGPGTRLTVT.

This rearrangement joins TRBV18 to TRBJ1-2; 9 bases map to TRBD1. In germline, CDR1 is KGHSH, CDR2 LQKENI. V dropped 5 bases and J dropped 1; count of bases not matched to a gene: 5. This CDR3 has 15 residues. CDR3: CASSAQGARNYGYTF. Here the CDR3 DNA reads TGTGCCAGCTCAGCACAGGGGGCGCGTAACTATGGCTACACCTTC. Looking up the rest from reference TRBV18 and TRBJ1-2 gives the full variable domain: NAGVMQNPRHLVRRRGQEARLRCSPMKGHSHVYWYRQLPEEGLKFMVYLQKENIIDESGMPKERFSAEFPKEGPSILRIQQVVRGDSAAYFCASSAQGARNYGYTFGSGTRLTVV.

This chain uses TRBV3-1 (or the pseudogene TRBV3-2) with TRBJ2-7, with a weak D call TRBD2 (6 bases). V was shortened by 3 bases and J by 7 bases, with 22 bases between the two germline ends. CDR3 size: 16 residues. The V gene's germline CDR1 is LGHDT and CDR2 YNNKEL (reference sequence). CDR3 residues: CASSHHRTGPAGEQYF. The DNA for the CDR3 is TGTGCCAGCAGCCACCATAGGACTGGACCCGCGGGAGAGCAGTACTTC.

The V and J genes are TRBV9 and TRBJ2-1, with TRBD2 identical over 10 bases. Germline assignment: CDR1 SGDLS and CDR2 YYNGEE. Trimming removed 3 bases from V and 0 bases from J; junction bases left unmatched: 6. The CDR3 extends over 17 amino acids. The CDR3 DNA is TGTGCCAGCAGCGGCCGCGAGCGGGGGGGCTCCTACAATGAGCAGTTCTTC. Translated: CASSGRERGGSYNEQFF.

This sequence joins TRBV11-2 and TRBJ2-7; weak D call: TRBD1 (7 bases). V lost 0 bases to trimming and J lost 7 bases, with 16 bases between them. Germline CDR1 and CDR2: SGHAT and FQNNGV. This CDR3 contains 15 residues. CDR3 in amino acids: CASSLDVAGGREQYF. Here the CDR3 DNA reads TGTGCCAGCAGCTTAGACGTTGCAGGGGGGCGGGAGCAGTACTTC. Full variable domain (remainder filled in from reference TRBV11-2 and TRBJ2-7): EAGVAQSPRYKIIEKRQSVAFWCNPISGHATLYWYQQILGQGPKLLIQFQNNGVVDDSQLPKDRFSAERLKGVDSTLKIQPAKLEDSAVYLCASSLDVAGGREQYFGPGTRLTVT.

The chain combines TRBV12-5 with TRBJ1-4; possible D gene TRBD1, 5 bases. The CDR3 totals 16 residues. CDR1 and CDR2 from the germline V gene are LGHNT and FRNRAP. V was shortened by 6 bases and J by 0 bases, with 14 bases between the two germline ends. CDR3 coding DNA: TGTGCTAGTGGCCTCAGGGTAGGAGCAACTAATGAAAAACTGTTTTTT. Its translation: CASGLRVGATNEKLFF.

The sample holds one count of this clone. This chain connects TRBV6-4 to TRBJ2-3; a weak D match, TRBD1 (6 bases). CDR3 length: 16 residues. V lost 3 bases and J lost 1, with 14 bases in between. Germline lookup yields CDR1 MRHNA and CDR2 SNTAGT. CDR3 loop: CASSDSEQGGTDTQYF. CDR3 sequence (DNA): TGTGCCAGCAGTGATTCCGAACAGGGAGGCACAGATACGCAGTATTTT.

The V and J genes are TRBV5-1 and TRBJ2-1; perhaps TRBD1 as D (6 bases). The CDR3 spans 12 residues. Trimming removed 5 bases at V and 7 bases at J, with 10 bases between. CDR1 is SGHRS and CDR2 is YFSETQ in the germline V gene. CDR3 DNA sequence: TGCGCCAGCAGTGAACAGGGAAATGAGCAGTTCTTC. This gives the protein CASSEQGNEQFF. Supplemented by reference TRBV5-1 and TRBJ2-1, the full variable domain reads KAGVTQTPRYLIKTRGQQVTLSCSPISGHRSVSWYQQTPGQGLQFLFEYFSETQRNKGNFPGRFSGRQFSNSRSEMNVSTLELGDSALYLCASSEQGNEQFFGPGTRLTVL.

This chain uses TRBV18 with TRBJ1-3, with TRBD1 matching over 9 bases. J was trimmed by 3 bases and V by 6 bases; bases with no gene match: 12. Germline assignment: CDR1 KGHSH and CDR2 LQKENI. The CDR3 contains 17 residues. This chain's CDR3 is CASSRSGTGSLGNTIYF. CDR3 DNA: TGTGCCAGCTCGAGAAGTGGGACAGGGTCCCTTGGAAACACCATATATTTT.

The chain recombines TRBV6-5 with TRBJ2-2, with 7 bases aligning to TRBD1. This CDR3 has 13 amino acids. Trimming at V came to 6 bases and at J to 5 bases, leaving 3 bases not matched to a gene. Germline CDR1 reads MNHEY; CDR2 reads SVGAGI. This CDR3 reads CASRIQGTGELFF. CDR3 coding DNA: TGTGCCAGCAGGATACAGGGGACCGGGGAGCTGTTTTTT.

The genes are TRBV13 and TRBJ1-2, with 7 bases lining up with TRBD1. The junction had 14 bases not matched to a gene; V was cut back by 0 bases and J by 4 bases. Germline-derived CDR1 and CDR2 are PRHDT and FYEKMQ (reference sequence). This CDR3 has 18 residues. The CDR3 DNA sequence: TGTGCCAGCAGCTTAGGGAGCGCCGGACAGGTCGATGGCTATGGCTACACCTTC. Protein product: CASSLGSAGQVDGYGYTF.

The chain joins TRBV27 to TRBJ2-4, with D tentatively TRBD1 (5 bases). The CDR3 is 17 amino acids. CDR1 is MNHEY, CDR2 SMNVEV, per germline (reference sequence). V lost 5 bases and J 1 base, leaving 18 bases between the germline ends. The CDR3 reads CASSPLLAGKAKNIQYF. CDR3 nucleotide sequence: TGTGCCAGCAGTCCCCTGTTGGCAGGGAAGGCCAAAAACATTCAGTACTTC.

This sequence joins TRBV7-6 and TRBJ1-6, with 11 bases identical to TRBD1. Germline trimming cut 5 bases from V and 8 bases from J; bases unmatched to any gene: 8. CDR3 length: 16 amino acids. Germline V CDR1 and CDR2: SGHVS, FNYEAQ. CDR3 in amino acids: CASSPLGGQGDSPLHF. The CDR3, as DNA: TGTGCCAGCAGCCCCCTCGGGGGACAGGGGGATTCACCCCTCCACTTT.

The chain links TRBV5-4 to TRBJ2-3; no firm D call. The CDR3 contains 13 residues. Trimming took 4 bases from V and 4 from J, leaving 10 bases between them. Germline V CDR1 and CDR2: SGHNT, YYREEE (reference sequence). DNA for the CDR3: TGTGCCAGCAGCCCCCCCGCAGCAGATACGCAGTATTTT. Residues: CASSPPAADTQYF.

The CDR3 region has the DNA TGTGCCAGCGGAGGACTAGCTTCCCACAATGAGCAGTTCTTC. It encodes CASGGLASHNEQFF. This chain joins TRBV5-6 and TRBJ2-1, with 8 bases aligning to TRBD2. With V trimmed by 7 bases and J by 5 bases, 8 bases remained unmatched. Germline V gene lookup returns CDR1 SGHDT and CDR2 YYEEEE. This CDR3 contains 14 residues.

The chain links TRBV4-1 to TRBJ2-5, with TRBD2 matching 12 bases. The germline gives CDR1 MGHRA, CDR2 YSYEKL. With V trimmed by 2 bases and J by 10 bases, 26 bases remained unmatched. The CDR3 extends over 21 amino acids. The CDR3 region is CASSQPKRHHRGLAGGDDQYF. The CDR3 nucleotides read TGCGCCAGCAGCCAACCCAAACGCCACCATCGGGGGCTAGCGGGGGGGGATGACCAGTACTTC.

This rearrangement joins TRBV6-1 to TRBJ1-5, with 9 bases fitting TRBD1. Trimming took 3 bases from V and 6 from J; bases not matched to a gene: 15. CDR3 size: 18 residues. Germline V gene lookup returns CDR1 MNHNS and CDR2 SASEGT. CDR3 DNA sequence: TGTGCCAGCAGTGACGCGGTGGGGACAGGGTGGGGAGGTCAGCCCCAGCATTTT. This gives the protein CASSDAVGTGWGGQPQHF.